This T cell receptor beta chain was sequenced for a study of beta chain features in type 1 diabetes. This clone was detected many times. Its antigen is unknown. Study-level points and caveats: Patients with type 1 diabetes showed fewer VDJ junction insertions and more deletions. A moderate, significant TCRB CDR3 shortening appeared in type 1 diabetes across four CD4+ subsets.

The authors reverse transcribed all of the isolated RNA, so sequencing captured expressed TCRB transcripts. Sequenced by immunoSEQ multiplex PCR; TCRdb stores in-frame clones only, minus some. The profile shows 160,000 or so clones, around 9% of them singletons. Source material: central memory CD4+ T cells from blood. The receptor was derived from a woman aged 30 to 39 with type 1 diabetes.

CDR3 loop: CASSQASGGAKNIQYF. Written as DNA, the CDR3 is TGTGCCAGCAGCCAAGCGAGCGGGGGGGCCAAAAACATTCAGTACTTC. The chain recombines TRBV4-2 with TRBJ2-4, with 9 bases lining up with TRBD2. CDR1 and CDR2 from the germline V gene are LGHNA and YNFKEQ. V lost 1 base, J lost 1 base, and 2 bases stayed unmatched. The CDR3 contains 16 residues.